The 20 T cell receptor beta chains reported below all come from one sample, sequenced in a study of control samples from healthy donors and cancer patients. Assay: immunoSEQ multiplex PCR; the TCRdb copy retains only in-frame clones and omits some. The sample shows about 51,000 clones, 88% of them seen only once. Material: PBMCs. The receptors were gathered from a man aged 50 to 60 with head and neck cancer.

The rearrangement uses TRBV11-2 and TRBJ2-7, with TRBD2 identical over 11 bases. Germline loops: CDR1 SGHAT, CDR2 FQNNGV. V trimming: 1 base; J trimming: 5 bases; junction bases outside the gene matches: 7. The CDR3 consists of 16 residues. The CDR3 loop reads CASSLGLAGRINEQYF. In DNA, the CDR3 is TGTGCCAGCAGCTTAGGACTAGCGGGACGAATCAACGAGCAGTACTTC.

J is TRBJ2-5 and V is TRBV6-6; D could derive from TRBD1 or TRBD2 (5 bases each). The V gene's germline CDR1 is MNHNY and CDR2 SVGAGI (reference sequence). The CDR3 is made up of 14 amino acids. V was trimmed by 2 bases and J by 0 bases, leaving 7 bases between them. CDR3 sequence: CASSYRGYQETQYF. Here the CDR3 DNA reads TGTGCCAGCAGTTACCGGGGCTACCAAGAGACCCAGTACTTC.

The chain combines TRBV9 with TRBJ1-2; possibly TRBD1 for D (5 bases). Trimming stripped 1 base from V and 2 bases from J, with 12 bases between. In germline, CDR1 is SGDLS, CDR2 YYNGEE. The CDR3 totals 15 residues. The CDR3 region is CASSVLEGFNYGYTF. The DNA of the CDR3 is TGTGCCAGCAGCGTATTAGAGGGGTTCAACTATGGCTACACCTTC.

V usage is TRBV4-3 and J usage is TRBJ1-3; D call uncertain. The CDR3 consists of 15 residues. CDR1 is LGHNA and CDR2 is YSLEER in the germline V gene. Deletions cut 0 bases from V and 4 bases from J, with 10 bases between. CDR3 DNA sequence: TGCGCCAGCAGCCAAGAGGGCAGCTCAGGAAACACCATATATTTT. This encodes CASSQEGSSGNTIYF.

This clone was observed once. V gene TRBV11-2 combines with J gene TRBJ1-1; TRBD1 matches at 7 bases. CDR3 length: 15 residues. Germline-derived CDR1 and CDR2 are SGHAT and FQNNGV. V trimming: 5 bases; J trimming: 5 bases; junction bases outside the gene matches: 11. The CDR3 is CASSRRLGQKTEAFF. In DNA, the CDR3 is TGTGCCAGCAGCCGGAGACTGGGACAGAAGACTGAAGCTTTCTTT.

The chain recombines TRBV10-3 with TRBJ2-3; tentatively, D is TRBD2 (7 bases). The CDR3 consists of 16 residues. Germline V gene data show CDR1 as ENHRY and CDR2 as SYGVKD. V was shortened by 10 bases and J by 1 base, with 21 bases between the two germline ends. DNA of the CDR3: TGTGCCACCGGGGTCGGGGGGCAGTCCCGCACAGATACGCAGTATTTT. Translation gives CATGVGGQSRTDTQYF.

This clone was detected only once. V gene TRBV18 combines with J gene TRBJ1-4; D remains unclear. Deletions cut 1 base from V and 5 bases from J, with 11 bases between. Germline V gives CDR1 KGHSH, CDR2 LQKENI. CDR3 length equals 15 residues. In nucleotides, the CDR3 is TGTGCCAGCTCACCACTTAGCGGGCGGAATGAAAAACTGTTTTTT. This encodes CASSPLSGRNEKLFF.

The chain uses TRBV5-6 and TRBJ1-4; tentative D call: TRBD1 (5 bases). This CDR3 comprises 15 residues. Germline assignment: CDR1 SGHDT and CDR2 YYEEEE. V lost 3 bases, J lost 11 bases, and 20 bases lay in between. The CDR3 reads CASSSAGTTAQKLFF. Written as DNA, the CDR3 is TGTGCCAGCAGCTCCGCCGGGACCACGGCACAGAAACTGTTTTTT.

The rearrangement joins TRBV24-1 to TRBJ1-1; possible D gene TRBD1, 5 bases. Germline CDR1 reads KGHDR; CDR2 reads SFDVKD. This CDR3 region has 10 residues. Trimming took 9 bases from V and 6 from J, leaving 7 bases between them. The CDR3 reads CATQGSEAFF. CDR3 nucleotides: TGTGCCACCCAGGGATCTGAAGCTTTCTTT.

This sequence joins TRBV12-5 and TRBJ1-5, with a tentative D call TRBD1 (6 bases). In germline, CDR1 is LGHNT, CDR2 FRNRAP. V lost 2 bases and J 6 bases, leaving 11 bases between the germline ends. This CDR3 comprises 14 residues. The CDR3 region is CASGLRARGQPQHF. The CDR3 DNA reads TGTGCTAGTGGTTTGAGGGCCAGGGGTCAGCCCCAGCATTTT.

This clone has just one count. The chain has TRBV6-1 and TRBJ2-1; the match to TRBD2 covers 13 bases. Germline-derived CDR1 and CDR2 are MNHNS and SASEGT. This CDR3 contains 16 residues. V dropped 3 bases and J dropped 9; count of bases not matched to a gene: 8. The CDR3 bases are TGTGCCAGCAGTGACGAACTAGCGGGAGGGCGAGGTGAGCAGTTCTTC. Translating it yields CASSDELAGGRGEQFF.

This sequence joins TRBV27 and TRBJ1-6; D may be TRBD1 (5 bases). Trimming removed 1 base at V and 2 bases at J, with 12 bases between. CDR3 length: 17 residues. The V gene's germline CDR1 is MNHEY and CDR2 SMNVEV (reference sequence). The CDR3 sequence: CASSLFSPGTYNSPLHF. The CDR3 nucleotides are TGTGCCAGCAGTTTATTCTCGCCAGGGACCTATAATTCACCCCTCCACTTT.

The chain couples TRBV9 to TRBJ2-5, with D maybe TRBD1 (6 bases). CDR1 is SGDLS and CDR2 is YYNGEE in the germline V gene. V was clipped by 3 bases and J by 7 bases, with 16 bases between them. The CDR3 runs to 14 residues. The CDR3 is CASSARGQGWTQYF. The CDR3, as DNA: TGTGCCAGCAGCGCCCGGGGCCAGGGGTGGACCCAGTACTTC.

V usage is TRBV29-1 and J usage is TRBJ2-4, with D maybe TRBD1 (5 bases). The germline gives CDR1 SQVTM, CDR2 ANQGSEA. The germline V and J ends were trimmed by 1 base and 6 bases, with 13 bases remaining between them. This CDR3 has 14 residues. DNA of the CDR3: TGCAGCGTTGAAGGCAGGGTTGCCCCAAACATTCAGTACTTC. Its protein product is CSVEGRVAPNIQYF.

This rearrangement joins TRBV3-1 (or the pseudogene TRBV3-2) to TRBJ1-1, with 8 bases identical to TRBD1. This CDR3 is 14 amino acids long. Germline V gene sequence: CDR1 LGHDT, CDR2 YNNKEL (reference sequence). V dropped 4 bases and J dropped 11; count of bases not matched to a gene: 12. As DNA, the CDR3 is TGTGCCAGCAGCCCGACAGGGGTCTTTGGCTTGGCTTTCTTT. Translation: CASSPTGVFGLAFF.

This chain joins TRBV6-2 or TRBV6-3 and TRBJ1-1, with D perhaps matching TRBD1 (6 bases). V was clipped by 4 bases and J by 3 bases, with 9 bases between them. The germline gives CDR1 MNHEY, CDR2 SVGEGT. The length of the CDR3 is 13 residues. CDR3 protein: CASSSTGYTEAFF. Here the CDR3 DNA reads TGTGCCAGCAGTTCTACAGGGTACACTGAAGCTTTCTTT.

The chain links TRBV5-1 to TRBJ2-5; maybe TRBD2 (5 bases). The germline V gene encodes CDR1 SGHRS and CDR2 YFSETQ. Trimming took off 1 base at V and 4 bases at J, with 14 bases between the two ends. The CDR3 extends over 15 amino acids. The CDR3 sequence: CASSLYGEPPETQYF. Written as DNA, the CDR3 is TGCGCCAGCAGCTTGTACGGGGAGCCCCCAGAGACCCAGTACTTC.

This clone appeared a few times. The V call is TRBV19, the J call TRBJ1-4; D is possibly TRBD1 (5 bases). V lost 5 bases to trimming and J lost 0 bases, with 13 bases between them. Per germline, CDR1 LNHDA and CDR2 SQIVND (reference sequence). This CDR3 spans 16 amino acids. The CDR3: CASSSPGQATNEKLFF. As DNA, the CDR3 is TGTGCCAGTAGTTCCCCAGGACAAGCAACTAATGAAAAACTGTTTTTT. Filled out from reference TRBV19 and TRBJ1-4, the complete variable domain reads DGGITQSPKYLFRKEGQNVTLSCEQNLNHDAMYWYRQDPGQGLRLIYYSQIVNDFQKGDIAEGYSVSREKKESFPLTVTSAQKNPTAFYLCASSSPGQATNEKLFFGSGTQLSVL.

The chain joins TRBV7-8 to TRBJ1-1; D is uncertain. Per germline, CDR1 SGHVS and CDR2 FQNEAQ. The CDR3 runs 15 residues. V shed 1 base and J shed 5 bases, with 14 bases lying between them. CDR3 nucleotide sequence: TGTGCCAGCAGCTTAGATTCTTTTAGTAGGACTGAAGCTTTCTTT. This encodes CASSLDSFSRTEAFF.

The chain joins TRBV6-5 to TRBJ1-5, with 7 bases fitting TRBD1. The CDR3 loop spans 15 amino acids. Germline CDR1 and CDR2: MNHEY and SVGAGI. V gave up 7 bases and J gave up 2 bases; unmatched junction bases: 8. Here the CDR3 reads CASTIQGGGNQPQHF. CDR3 coding DNA: TGTGCCAGCACCATCCAGGGGGGAGGCAATCAGCCCCAGCATTTT.